These 28 T cell receptor beta chains were all obtained from the same sample, sequenced in a study of T cell responses to AZD1222 COVID-19 vaccine. The method was immunoSEQ multiplex PCR; TCRdb's version includes in-frame clones alone and lacks a portion of them. The sample contains roughly 100,000 clones, 91% of which appear only once. The sample in question was peripheral blood, obtained on day 0 of AZD1222 vaccination. These receptors all stem from an adult in good health.

J is TRBJ1-2 and V is TRBV5-4; D remains unclear. Germline loops: CDR1 SGHNT, CDR2 YYREEE (reference sequence). The CDR3 spans 12 residues. The V end was cut by 1 base, the J end by 4 bases, with 5 bases between. CDR3 sequence (DNA): TGTGCCAGCAGCTTGAATTTCTATGGCTACACCTTC. It codes for CASSLNFYGYTF.

This chain joins TRBV27 and TRBJ2-7; D may be TRBD2 (6 bases). CDR3 size: 15 residues. Trimming stripped 3 bases from V and 5 bases from J, with 17 bases between. Germline assignment: CDR1 MNHEY and CDR2 SMNVEV (reference sequence). CDR3 residues: CASSFSAGTLDEQYF. CDR3 bases: TGTGCCAGCAGTTTTTCCGCGGGGACTTTGGACGAGCAGTACTTC.

As DNA, the CDR3 is TGTGCCAGCAGCTTGAGGAGAGGGGGCACAGATACGCAGTATTTT. Translation gives CASSLRRGGTDTQYF. The V and J genes are TRBV11-3 and TRBJ2-3, with D tentatively TRBD1 or TRBD2 (5 bases each). The CDR3 has 15 amino acids. The germline V gene has CDR1 SGHNT and CDR2 YENEEA. With 3 bases removed from V and 1 base from J, the gap between germline ends came to 11 bases.

The rearrangement joins TRBV7-3 to TRBJ2-1, with 8 positions matching TRBD2. Germline-derived CDR1 and CDR2 are SGHTA and FQGTGA. V trimming: 1 base; J trimming: 7 bases; junction bases outside the gene matches: 12. This CDR3 region has 17 residues. This CDR3 reads CASSLSGGRSGSNEQFF. CDR3 DNA sequence: TGTGCCAGCAGCTTAAGCGGGGGGCGCAGCGGGTCTAATGAGCAGTTCTTC.

The chain joins TRBV19 to TRBJ1-2; D is unresolved. The germline CDR1 and CDR2 sequences are LNHDA and SQIVND (reference sequence). The CDR3 covers 15 residues. Between the trimmed V and J ends, which lost 4 bases and 3 bases, there was a span of 15 bases. CDR3 protein: CASSRSAGGYYGYTF. The CDR3 region has the DNA TGTGCCAGTAGTAGATCCGCGGGAGGGTACTATGGCTACACCTTC.

The chain has TRBV11-1 and TRBJ2-7, with D uncertain. The V end lost 1 base, the J end lost 4 bases, and 2 bases lay between the germline ends. CDR1 SGHAT and CDR2 FQDESV come from the germline V gene (reference sequence). This CDR3 has 11 amino acids. As DNA, the CDR3 is TGTGCCAGCAGCTTAGAATACGAGCAGTACTTC. It is translated as CASSLEYEQYF. Combining the CDR3 with reference TRBV11-1 and TRBJ2-7 gives the whole variable domain EAEVAQSPRYKITEKSQAVAFWCDPISGHATLYWYRQILGQGPELLVQFQDESVVDDSQLPKDRFSAERLKGVDSTLKIQPAELGDSAMYLCASSLEYEQYFGPGTRLTVT.

This chain joins TRBV6-1 and TRBJ1-1; 8 bases fit TRBD1. This CDR3 region has 14 residues. The V gene end was trimmed by 5 bases and the J gene end by 5 bases; junction bases not matched to a gene: 7. Germline V gene sequence: CDR1 MNHNS, CDR2 SASEGT. DNA for the CDR3: TGTGCCAGCAGTTCCGCCAGGGGGCGAACTGAAGCTTTCTTT. Translation: CASSSARGRTEAFF.

This clone was counted between two and nine times. The rearrangement links TRBV28 to TRBJ1-2; TRBD1 matches 9 bases. Germline V gives CDR1 MDHEN, CDR2 SYDVKM. V lost 2 bases to trimming and J lost 9 bases; unmatched junction nucleotides: 10. The CDR3 is made up of 15 amino acids. The CDR3 DNA follows: TGTGCCAGCAGTTTAAGTAGGGGACAGGGTGGAAGCTACACCTTC. Translating it yields CASSLSRGQGGSYTF.

The V call is TRBV3-1 (or the pseudogene TRBV3-2), the J call TRBJ1-5; D gene unclear. Trimming took off 0 bases at V and 9 bases at J, with 15 bases between the two ends. Germline CDR1 is LGHDT and CDR2 is YNNKEL (reference sequence). CDR3 length: 15 residues. CDR3: CASSQDLSGPRPQHF. The CDR3 coding sequence is TGTGCCAGCAGCCAAGATTTGTCAGGTCCTCGGCCCCAGCATTTT.

The chain is built from TRBV19 and TRBJ2-7; D is possibly TRBD2 (7 bases). Per germline, CDR1 LNHDA and CDR2 SQIVND (reference sequence). Trimming pared 7 bases from V and 2 bases from J, leaving 9 bases between. The CDR3 has 12 amino acids. The CDR3, as DNA: TGTGCCAGTAAGGGGGGGGCCTACGAGCAGTACTTC. It is translated as CASKGGAYEQYF.

This chain connects TRBV3-1 (or the pseudogene TRBV3-2) to TRBJ1-1, with D uncertain. This CDR3 is 15 amino acids long. V was shortened by 0 bases and J by 1 base, with 9 bases between the two germline ends. Germline CDR1 and CDR2: LGHDT and YNNKEL (reference sequence). DNA for the CDR3: TGTGCCAGCAGCCAAGACCACCAGCCGAACACTGAAGCTTTCTTT. Amino acid sequence: CASSQDHQPNTEAFF.

This chain connects TRBV9 to TRBJ1-5, with TRBD1 identical over 8 bases. Germline-derived CDR1 and CDR2 are SGDLS and YYNGEE. The CDR3 spans 15 residues. Trimming cost V 6 bases and J 1 base; bases outside gene matches: 6. Here the CDR3 reads CASIPGQGSNQPQHF. The CDR3 DNA reads TGTGCCAGCATTCCTGGACAGGGAAGCAATCAGCCCCAGCATTTT.

This sequence joins TRBV6-4 and TRBJ1-3, with D possibly being TRBD1 (5 bases). The germline CDR1 and CDR2 sequences are MRHNA and SNTAGT. This CDR3 spans 17 amino acids. Trimming pared 0 bases from V and 0 bases from J, leaving 12 bases between. The CDR3 here is CASSDSWGRASGNTIYF. CDR3 coding DNA: TGTGCCAGCAGTGACTCTTGGGGGAGGGCCTCTGGAAACACCATATATTTT.

The V gene is TRBV7-9, the J gene TRBJ2-1, with TRBD1 matching 7 bases. The CDR3 runs 14 residues. Germline CDR1 reads SEHNR; CDR2 reads FQNEAQ (reference sequence). V dropped 2 bases and J dropped 4; count of bases not matched to a gene: 2. The CDR3 here is CASSLLQGYNEQFF. The CDR3 DNA reads as TGTGCCAGCAGCTTACTACAGGGGTACAATGAGCAGTTCTTC. The full variable domain, its missing parts supplied by reference TRBV7-9 and TRBJ2-1, is DTGVSQNPRHKITKRGQNVTFRCDPISEHNRLYWYRQTLGQGPEFLTYFQNEAQLEKSRLLSDRFSAERPKGSFSTLEIQRTEQGDSAMYLCASSLLQGYNEQFFGPGTRLTVL.

V and J are TRBV12-3 or TRBV12-4 and TRBJ2-1, with D unclear. V was cut by 3 bases and J by 13 bases, with 16 bases left in between. This CDR3 has 13 amino acids. DNA for the CDR3: TGTGCCAGCAGTTTCCCACCCGCGATCCCCCAGTTCTTC. This sequence encodes CASSFPPAIPQFF.

This rearrangement joins TRBV28 to TRBJ1-5; 7 nucleotides agree with TRBD1. There are 14 residues in the CDR3. Unmatched junction bases numbered 4, after V lost 6 bases and J lost 2 bases. Looked up from germline, CDR1 is MDHEN and CDR2 is SYDVKM. CDR3 nucleotides: TGTGCCAGCAGAGGGGGCATAGGCAATCAGCCCCAGCATTTT. It is translated as CASRGGIGNQPQHF.

The chain recombines TRBV6-5 with TRBJ2-7; D assignment may be TRBD1 or TRBD2 (7 bases each). The CDR3 totals 15 residues. Deletions cut 3 bases from V and 4 bases from J, with 16 bases between. Germline lookup yields CDR1 MNHEY and CDR2 SVGAGI. CDR3 coding DNA: TGTGCCAGCAGTTATGTGAGACAGGGAGGGTACGAGCAGTACTTC. Translation: CASSYVRQGGYEQYF.

The chain joins TRBV10-3 to TRBJ1-4; 7 bases are shared with TRBD1. CDR3 length: 17 residues. Per the germline V gene, CDR1 is ENHRY and CDR2 is SYGVKD. Trimming at V came to 4 bases and at J to 6 bases, leaving 14 bases not matched to a gene. The CDR3 is CAISALPSGGKDEKLFF. The CDR3 DNA reads as TGTGCCATCAGTGCGTTACCTTCAGGGGGTAAGGATGAAAAACTGTTTTTT.

This clone has a single count. Its ends do not fully match the called genes, so a read error is possible. The J gene is TRBJ2-3, the V gene TRBV6-5; 9 bases align to TRBD2. There are 15 residues in the CDR3. CDR1 is MNHEY and CDR2 is SVGAGI in the germline V gene. CDR3 nucleotides: TGTGCCAGCAGTTCCCCCGGGACTAGCAAAGATACGCAGTATTTT. Protein: CASSSPGTSKDTQYF.

The gene calls are TRBV21-1 and TRBJ2-7; TRBD2 was called by the table and not checked on the DNA. TRBV21-1 has pseudogene status. There are 16 residues in the CDR3. The CDR3 loop reads CASSKLEAESSYEQYF. CDR3 DNA: TGTGCCAGCAGCAAATTGGAGGCAGAGAGCTCCTACGAGCAGTACTTC.

V and J are TRBV7-9 and TRBJ2-1; D tentatively reads TRBD1 or TRBD2 (5 bases each). The length of the CDR3 is 15 residues. The ends were cut back, 8 bases at V and 0 bases at J, with 14 bases in the middle. Germline CDR1 is SEHNR and CDR2 is FQNEAQ (reference sequence). CDR3 bases: TGTGCCAGCGACTTCGAGGGGAGCTCCTACAATGAGCAGTTCTTC. Its translation: CASDFEGSSYNEQFF.

V gene TRBV7-9 combines with J gene TRBJ2-7; D might be TRBD1 or TRBD2, each matching 5 bases. The V and J ends lost 5 bases and 3 bases respectively, with 14 bases between them. The germline gives CDR1 SEHNR, CDR2 FQNEAQ (reference sequence). This CDR3 has 14 amino acids. The CDR3 spells CASSGRENGYEQYF. CDR3 nucleotide sequence: TGTGCCAGCAGCGGCAGGGAGAATGGCTACGAGCAGTACTTC.

The sample holds one count of this clone. The chain links TRBV28 to TRBJ1-2; D possibly corresponds to TRBD1 (6 bases). Germline-derived CDR1 and CDR2 are MDHEN and SYDVKM. Trimming took off 4 bases at V and 8 bases at J, with 20 bases between the two ends. The CDR3 consists of 15 residues. The DNA of the CDR3 is TGTGCCAGCAGTTCATCAGGGGTCCGTTTGGGCGGCTACACCTTC. Residues: CASSSSGVRLGGYTF.

The rearrangement links TRBV28 to TRBJ2-7, with D possibly TRBD2 on 6 matching bases. Germline V gene lookup returns CDR1 MDHEN and CDR2 SYDVKM. The germline V and J ends were trimmed by 2 bases and 3 bases, with 11 bases remaining between them. The CDR3 runs 14 residues. The DNA for the CDR3 is TGTGCCAGCAGTTTAGTGGGACTCAGCTACGAGCAGTACTTC. It specifies CASSLVGLSYEQYF.

This clone was counted only a few times. The V and J genes are TRBV9 and TRBJ2-5, with 15 bases that match TRBD2. This CDR3 is 15 amino acids long. With V trimmed by 3 bases and J by 5 bases, 2 bases remained unmatched. Germline V gives CDR1 SGDLS, CDR2 YYNGEE. The CDR3, as DNA: TGTGCCAGCAGCGACGGGACTAGCGGGAGGGAGACCCAGTACTTC. Its translation: CASSDGTSGRETQYF. The whole variable domain, filled in from reference TRBV9 and TRBJ2-5, reads DSGVTQTPKHLITATGQRVTLRCSPRSGDLSVYWYQQSLDQGLQFLIQYYNGEERAKGNILERFSAQQFPDLHSELNLSSLELGDSALYFCASSDGTSGRETQYFGPGTRLLVL.

This chain connects TRBV23-1 to TRBJ2-7; D remains unclear. TRBV23-1 is labeled an ORF, and its function is uncertain. The V end was cut by 0 bases, the J end by 2 bases, with 11 bases between. The CDR3 is made up of 15 amino acids. The CDR3 is CASSQSSATPYEQYF. In DNA form, the CDR3 reads TGCGCCAGCAGTCAATCATCGGCCACACCCTACGAGCAGTACTTC.

The V gene is TRBV19, the J gene TRBJ2-5; D assignment may be TRBD1 or TRBD2 (5 bases each). Trimming removed 7 bases at V and 4 bases at J, with 19 bases between. The CDR3 sequence is 15 residues long. Germline CDR1 reads LNHDA; CDR2 reads SQIVND (reference sequence). Written as DNA, the CDR3 is TGTGCCAGTACCGACCGGGACCAGGCACGAGAGACCCAGTACTTC. Its protein is CASTDRDQARETQYF.

Concerning this clone itself: Additional DNA sequences in this sample encode the identical CDR3. The chain employs TRBV28 and TRBJ2-7; 9 nucleotides match TRBD1. The germline V gene has CDR1 MDHEN and CDR2 SYDVKM. V lost 0 bases, J lost 0 bases, and 0 bases stayed unmatched. The CDR3 extends over 15 amino acids. CDR3 residues: CASSLWDRGSYEQYF. DNA of the CDR3: TGTGCCAGCAGTTTATGGGACAGGGGCTCCTACGAGCAGTACTTC.